These 22 T cell receptor beta chains were all obtained from the same sample, sequenced in a study of CD8 T cells in ankylosing spondylitis. TCRdb analysed the 5' RACE reads with MiXCR anew, one entry per CDR3 protein. Of about 52,000 distinct CDR3 sequences listed, 6% to 7.5% are singletons. The sequenced material came from blood, either unsorted or a sorted T cell fraction (not recorded which). These receptors were taken from a female donor with ankylosing spondylitis or in good health (not recorded which).

This clonotype qualifies as medium-sized. This CDR3 is CASSYSLTVTDTQYF. CDR3 DNA: TGTGCCAGCAGTTACTCCCTCACAGTCACAGATACGCAGTATTTT. This chain links TRBV6-6 with TRBJ2-3, with D uncertain. Germline assignment: CDR1 MNHNY and CDR2 SVGAGI (reference sequence). Trimming took off 0 bases at V and 2 bases at J, with 9 bases between the two ends. This CDR3 contains 15 residues.

This clonotype was counted many times. The chain joins TRBV18 to TRBJ2-7; the match to TRBD1 covers 8 bases. Unmatched junction bases numbered 7, after V lost 2 bases and J lost 7 bases. This CDR3 comprises 14 residues. Germline CDR1 is KGHSH and CDR2 is LQKENI. The CDR3 DNA follows: TGTGCCAGCTCACCAGAGACAGGGGAGAATGAGCAGTACTTC. Its protein product is CASSPETGENEQYF.

This clonotype has ten or more counts. The chain uses TRBV19 and TRBJ2-5; possibly TRBD1 or TRBD2 for D (5 bases each). V lost 4 bases to trimming and J lost 4 bases, with 16 bases between them. The germline V gene encodes CDR1 LNHDA and CDR2 SQIVND (reference sequence). The CDR3 sequence is 15 residues long. CDR3 sequence: CASSTGTTGGETQYF. The CDR3 DNA reads as TGTGCCAGTAGTACAGGGACGACTGGGGGAGAGACCCAGTACTTC.

The gene calls are TRBV7-9 and TRBJ1-1, with 8 bases lining up with TRBD1. Germline CDR1 SEHNR, CDR2 FQNEAQ (reference sequence). The CDR3 sequence is 15 residues long. With V trimmed by 5 bases and J by 6 bases, 11 bases remained unmatched. The chain's CDR3 is CASSPTTGASPEAFF. The CDR3 region has the DNA TGTGCCAGCAGCCCAACGACAGGGGCGAGCCCTGAAGCTTTCTTT.

This clonotype was picked up many times. The gene calls are TRBV6-6 and TRBJ1-3; D is unresolved. Trimming shortened V by 6 bases and J by 0 bases, and 12 bases separated the two germline ends. In germline, CDR1 is MNHNY, CDR2 SVGAGI (reference sequence). The CDR3 is 15 amino acids. CDR3 sequence reads: CASSYRLSSGNTIYF. The DNA for the CDR3 is TGTGCCAGCAGCTATCGACTGAGCTCTGGAAACACCATATATTTT.

This clonotype occurred many times. DNA of the CDR3: TGCGCCAGCAGCGCGCCGGGACAGGGGTCCAACGAGCAGTACTTC. Its translation is CASSAPGQGSNEQYF. J is TRBJ2-7 and V is TRBV5-1, with 10 bases aligning to TRBD1. This CDR3 is built from 15 residues. V trimming: 4 bases; J trimming: 5 bases; junction bases outside the gene matches: 9. Germline-derived CDR1 and CDR2 are SGHRS and YFSETQ.

This clonotype was recorded many times. This chain links TRBV12-3 or TRBV12-4 with TRBJ1-6; TRBD1 might be the D (5 bases). The CDR3 spans 14 residues. V lost 3 bases and J 11 bases, leaving 14 bases between the germline ends. CDR3 sequence reads: CASSFGGIGTPLHF. The CDR3 DNA sequence: TGTGCCAGCAGTTTTGGGGGGATAGGAACACCCCTCCACTTT.

The sample holds many counts of this clonotype. The V call is TRBV20-1, the J call TRBJ1-1; 7 nucleotides line up with TRBD1. The junction had 13 bases not matched to a gene; V was cut back by 6 bases and J by 0 bases. This CDR3 contains 16 residues. Germline values: CDR1 DFQATT, CDR2 SNEGSKA (reference sequence). CDR3 residues: CSAPKGRGVMNTEAFF. Here the CDR3 DNA reads TGCAGTGCCCCGAAGGGCAGGGGGGTTATGAACACTGAAGCTTTCTTT.

This chain links TRBV7-2 with TRBJ2-3; the D is unclear. The ends were cut back, 2 bases at V and 0 bases at J, with 6 bases in the middle. Germline-derived CDR1 and CDR2 are SGHTA and FQGNSA. The CDR3 sequence is 14 residues long. The CDR3 protein is CASSLRRSTDTQYF. The CDR3 coding sequence is TGTGCCAGCAGCTTACGCCGGAGCACAGATACGCAGTATTTT.

In this sample, this clonotype turned up many times. The rearrangement joins TRBV19 to TRBJ2-6; D not resolved. V was clipped by 7 bases and J by 11 bases, with 9 bases between them. Germline assignment: CDR1 LNHDA and CDR2 SQIVND (reference sequence). The CDR3 is 11 residues long. CDR3 DNA sequence: TGTGCCAGTACTCGGTACGACGTCCTGACTTTC. Its protein is CASTRYDVLTF.

This clonotype was seen many times. The V call is TRBV10-3, the J call TRBJ1-2; the match to TRBD1 covers 9 bases. CDR1 is ENHRY, CDR2 SYGVKD, per germline. The CDR3 sequence is 15 residues long. The J segment lost 3 bases and the V segment lost 7 bases, leaving 9 bases of the junction unmatched. The CDR3 protein is CAITPKTGGDYGYTF. CDR3 DNA: TGTGCCATCACCCCTAAGACAGGGGGAGACTATGGCTACACCTTC.

This clonotype came up many times. The rearrangement links TRBV20-1 to TRBJ2-3; TRBD2 agrees at 12 bases. Looked up from germline, CDR1 is DFQATT and CDR2 is SNEGSKA (reference sequence). Trimming removed 4 bases from V and 3 bases from J; junction bases left unmatched: 5. CDR3 length equals 15 residues. The CDR3 loop reads CSAIPTSGGTDTQYF. CDR3 DNA sequence: TGCAGTGCTATCCCGACTAGCGGGGGTACAGATACGCAGTATTTT.

This clonotype appeared once. The chain's CDR3 is CASSLDSAADRSQYF. CDR3 sequence (DNA): TGTGCCAGCAGCTTAGATTCGGCGGCGGACAGGTCGCAGTATTTT. This chain connects TRBV7-9 to TRBJ2-3; 7 bases agree with TRBD1. The CDR3 covers 15 residues. Trimming at V came to 1 base and at J to 10 bases, leaving 11 bases not matched to a gene. From germline, CDR1 is SEHNR and CDR2 FQNEAQ (reference sequence).

This clonotype was seen ten or more times. The chain carries TRBV5-1 and TRBJ2-1; 10 bases fit TRBD2. V shed 0 bases and J 10 bases; nucleotides not matched to a gene: 4. Per germline, CDR1 SGHRS and CDR2 YFSETQ. The CDR3 consists of 14 residues. Here the CDR3 reads CASSLEGLAYEQFF. As DNA, the CDR3 is TGCGCCAGCAGCTTGGAGGGACTAGCGTACGAGCAGTTCTTC.

This clonotype occurred many times. The chain recombines TRBV20-1 with TRBJ1-3, with 7 bases identical to TRBD1. V gave up 0 bases and J gave up 2 bases; unmatched junction bases: 7. Germline V gene data show CDR1 as DFQATT and CDR2 as SNEGSKA (reference sequence). The CDR3 extends over 16 amino acids. The CDR3 loop reads CSARDPGQGAGNTIYF. As DNA, the CDR3 is TGCAGTGCTAGAGATCCGGGGCAGGGGGCTGGAAACACCATATATTTT.

This clonotype was counted at least ten times. The chain recombines TRBV14 with TRBJ1-5; D ambiguous. In germline, CDR1 is SGHDN, CDR2 FVKESK. V was cut by 9 bases and J by 8 bases, with 11 bases left in between. The CDR3 totals 11 residues. CDR3 coding DNA: TGTGCCAGACCACCCGGGGAGCCCCAGCATTTT. Protein sequence: CARPPGEPQHF.

This clonotype was found many times. The V gene is TRBV20-1, the J gene TRBJ2-5, with D maybe TRBD1 (6 bases). Germline loops: CDR1 DFQATT, CDR2 SNEGSKA (reference sequence). V gave up 6 bases and J gave up 2 bases, with 16 bases separating them. There are 14 residues in the CDR3. CDR3 DNA: TGCAGTGCAAACAGGGCGGTCAGTCAAGAGACCCAGTACTTC. This encodes CSANRAVSQETQYF.

This clonotype was counted ten times or more. V gene TRBV18 combines with J gene TRBJ1-2; D is perhaps TRBD1 (5 bases). Between the trimmed V and J ends, which lost 2 bases and 2 bases, there was a span of 9 bases. This CDR3 has 14 amino acids. Germline V CDR1 and CDR2: KGHSH, LQKENI. The CDR3 DNA follows: TGTGCCAGCTCACCAAATTCAGGGAACTATGGCTACACCTTC. It codes for CASSPNSGNYGYTF.

There are many counts of this clonotype. The chain recombines TRBV6-1 with TRBJ2-3; D gene ambiguous. CDR3 length: 15 amino acids. V was trimmed by 5 bases and J by 3 bases, leaving 15 bases between them. The germline V gene has CDR1 MNHNS and CDR2 SASEGT. The CDR3 reads CASSLQPALTDTQYF. The CDR3, as DNA: TGTGCCAGCAGTCTCCAGCCTGCCTTGACAGATACGCAGTATTTT.

A single count supports this clonotype. Given a much more abundant clone one base away, this may be a read error. This sequence joins TRBV12-3 or TRBV12-4 and TRBJ2-5; the D gene is possibly TRBD2 (5 bases). This CDR3 has 15 residues. The CDR3 protein is CGSTPFAAAQETQYF. The CDR3 region has the DNA TGTGGCAGCACCCCTTTTGCAGCGGCCCAAGAGACCCAGTACTTC.

This clonotype was counted many times. The chain couples TRBV10-2 to TRBJ2-6, with D perhaps matching TRBD2 (6 bases). The germline V gene encodes CDR1 WSHSY and CDR2 SAAADI. Trimming cost V 3 bases and J 0 bases, with 12 bases left between them. There are 17 residues in the CDR3. CDR3 nucleotide sequence: TGCGCCAGCAGTGACAGGCGGGGACTCTCTGGGGCCAACGTCCTGACTTTC. Residues: CASSDRRGLSGANVLTF.

This clonotype was seen at least ten times. The J gene is TRBJ2-5, the V gene TRBV5-1; 9 bases are a match to TRBD2. Germline values: CDR1 SGHRS, CDR2 YFSETQ. After removal of 3 bases from V and 2 bases from J, the junction contained 5 bases not matched to a gene. This CDR3 spans 15 amino acids. In nucleotides, the CDR3 is TGCGCCAGCAGCTCGTCTAGCGGGGATCAAGAGACCCAGTACTTC. It is translated as CASSSSSGDQETQYF.